This T cell receptor (beta chain) was captured by sequencing in a study of OX40 agonist ivuxolimab in advanced cancers. In the study overall: Patients got intravenous ivuxolimab at 0.01 to 10 mg/kg every 2 weeks. Findings and limits, study-wide: Both blood CD4+ and CD8+ T cells showed clonal growth by week 6 at 0.1 to 3.0 mg/kg.

The V end was cut by 3 bases, the J end by 0 bases, with 11 bases between. The germline V gene has CDR1 MGHRA and CDR2 YSYEKL. This CDR3 region has 15 residues. Points on this clone: Its antigen is not identified.

Generated by immunoSEQ multiplex PCR, the TCRdb table keeps only in-frame clones and is missing some. Here the sample spans about 15,000 clones, 80% being singletons. The rearrangement uses TRBV4-1 and TRBJ1-2; TRBD1 might be the D (5 bases). The clonotype was recovered from an adult with an advanced solid tumor such as melanoma, head and neck, liver or kidney cancer. The sequencing here drew on CD4+ or CD8+ T cells sorted from blood, taken in a trial of the OX40 agonist ivuxolimab. The CDR3 coding sequence is TGCGCCAGCAGCCAGCGGGGGACTGCTAACTATGGCTACACCTTC. It translates to CASSQRGTANYGYTF.